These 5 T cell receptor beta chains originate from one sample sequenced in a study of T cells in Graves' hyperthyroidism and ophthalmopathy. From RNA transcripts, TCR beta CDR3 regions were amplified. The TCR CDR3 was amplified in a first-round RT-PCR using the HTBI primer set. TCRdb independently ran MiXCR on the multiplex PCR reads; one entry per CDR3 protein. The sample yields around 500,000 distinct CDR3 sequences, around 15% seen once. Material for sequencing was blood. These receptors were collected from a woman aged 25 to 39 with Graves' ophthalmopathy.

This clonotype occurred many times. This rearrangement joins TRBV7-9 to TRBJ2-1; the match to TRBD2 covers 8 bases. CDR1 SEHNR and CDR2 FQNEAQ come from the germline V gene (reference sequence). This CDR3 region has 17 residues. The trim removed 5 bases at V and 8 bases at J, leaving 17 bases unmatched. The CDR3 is CASSISEPRREVDEQFF. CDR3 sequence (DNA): TGTGCCAGCAGCATCTCGGAGCCCCGGCGGGAGGTCGATGAGCAGTTCTTC.

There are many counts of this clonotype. The CDR3 loop is CASSSPLAAITDTQYF. Written as DNA, the CDR3 is TGTGCCAGCAGCTCCCCTCTAGCGGCAATCACAGATACGCAGTATTTT. The chain has TRBV7-2 and TRBJ2-3; 7 nucleotides align to TRBD2. Germline V lookup: CDR1 SGHTA, CDR2 FQGNSA. J was trimmed by 2 bases and V by 4 bases; bases with no gene match: 9. The CDR3 sequence is 16 residues long.

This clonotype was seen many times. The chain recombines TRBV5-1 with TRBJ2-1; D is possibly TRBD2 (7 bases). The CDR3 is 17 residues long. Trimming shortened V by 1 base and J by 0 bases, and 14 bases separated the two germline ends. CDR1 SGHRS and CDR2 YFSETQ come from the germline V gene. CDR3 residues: CASSLREGVGSYNEQFF. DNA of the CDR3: TGCGCCAGCAGCTTGAGGGAGGGGGTGGGCTCCTACAATGAGCAGTTCTTC.

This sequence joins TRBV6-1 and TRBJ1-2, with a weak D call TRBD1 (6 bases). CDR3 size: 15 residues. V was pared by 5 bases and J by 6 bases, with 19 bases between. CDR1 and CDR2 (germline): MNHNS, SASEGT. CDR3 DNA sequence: TGTGCCAGCAGTTATGTGGCAGGGGCAGAGGATGGCTACACCTTC. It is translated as CASSYVAGAEDGYTF.

CDR3 protein: CASSTSGTSSSYEQYF. The CDR3 DNA reads as TGTGCCAGCAGCACCTCCGGGACCTCTAGCTCCTACGAGCAGTACTTC. The chain has TRBV9 and TRBJ2-7; D may correspond to TRBD1 or TRBD2 (5 bases each). Trimming removed 4 bases from V and 0 bases from J, with 17 bases in between. The CDR3 is 16 amino acids. Germline lookup yields CDR1 SGDLS and CDR2 YYNGEE.